The 31 T cell receptor beta chains below were found in one sample sequenced in a study of OX40 agonist ivuxolimab in advanced cancers. Generated by immunoSEQ multiplex PCR, the TCRdb table keeps only in-frame clones and is missing some. The data hold some 14,000 clones, with approximately 87% observed a single time. The sample was CD4+ or CD8+ T cells sorted from blood, taken in a trial of the OX40 agonist ivuxolimab. The receptors originated from an adult with an advanced solid tumor such as melanoma, head and neck, liver or kidney cancer.

The V and J genes are TRBV28 and TRBJ2-1, with 7 nucleotides matching TRBD1. J was trimmed by 10 bases and V by 6 bases; bases with no gene match: 12. The CDR3 runs 14 residues. Germline CDR1 is MDHEN and CDR2 is SYDVKM. As DNA, the CDR3 is TGTGCCAGCAGCAGAATCGACAGGGCATCCGAGCAGTTCTTC. Protein product: CASSRIDRASEQFF.

The chain couples TRBV7-9 to TRBJ1-3, with D uncertain. CDR1 is SEHNR and CDR2 is FQNEAQ in the germline V gene (reference sequence). The germline V and J ends were trimmed by 1 base and 0 bases, with 4 bases remaining between them. The CDR3 runs to 14 residues. The CDR3, as DNA: TGTGCCAGCAGCTTAGGTCGCTCTGGAAACACCATATATTTT. It codes for CASSLGRSGNTIYF.

V gene TRBV7-9 combines with J gene TRBJ2-3; no clear D gene. CDR1 SEHNR and CDR2 FQNEAQ come from the germline V gene (reference sequence). This CDR3 spans 12 amino acids. Trimming took off 1 base at V and 6 bases at J, with 5 bases between the two ends. The CDR3 here is CASSLGLDTQYF. In DNA, the CDR3 is TGTGCCAGCAGCTTAGGTCTCGATACGCAGTATTTT.

This clone has just one count. This sequence joins TRBV6-5 and TRBJ2-1; unclear D gene. V lost 5 bases and J lost 8, with 7 bases in between. The CDR3 extends over 11 amino acids. Germline V CDR1 and CDR2: MNHEY, SVGAGI. The CDR3 spells CASSRSDEQFF. The DNA of the CDR3 is TGTGCCAGCAGTAGGTCCGATGAGCAGTTCTTC.

This chain connects TRBV27 to TRBJ2-1, with TRBD2 matching 9 bases. The ends lost 2 bases at V and 6 bases at J; junction bases unmatched: 2. Germline CDR1 reads MNHEY; CDR2 reads SMNVEV (reference sequence). The CDR3 has 14 amino acids. The chain's CDR3 is CASSLGTSINEQFF. The CDR3 bases are TGTGCCAGCAGTTTAGGGACTAGCATCAATGAGCAGTTCTTC.

J is TRBJ2-3 and V is TRBV9; 8 positions match TRBD1. This CDR3 has 14 residues. CDR1 SGDLS and CDR2 YYNGEE come from the germline V gene. The V and J ends lost 3 bases and 4 bases, in that order; junction bases with no gene match: 4. CDR3 region: CASSAGQGPDTQYF. CDR3 sequence (DNA): TGTGCCAGCAGCGCCGGACAGGGTCCAGATACGCAGTATTTT.

V and J are TRBV27 and TRBJ1-2; TRBD1 matches at 8 bases. There are 14 residues in the CDR3. With 2 bases clipped from V and 3 bases from J, the junction kept 2 bases outside the gene matches. Germline V lookup: CDR1 MNHEY, CDR2 SMNVEV (reference sequence). The CDR3 DNA is TGTGCCAGCAGTTTAGGACAGGGTGACTATGGCTACACCTTC. Amino acids: CASSLGQGDYGYTF.

The rearrangement links TRBV28 to TRBJ1-6; D perhaps matches TRBD1 (6 bases). Germline CDR1 reads MDHEN; CDR2 reads SYDVKM. CDR3 length: 18 amino acids. Trimming took 2 bases from V and 3 from J, leaving 17 bases between them. Written as DNA, the CDR3 is TGTGCCAGCAGTTTACAAACGTTGGGGGGCGTCTATAATTCACCCCTCCACTTT. Its protein product is CASSLQTLGGVYNSPLHF.

This rearrangement joins TRBV7-2 to TRBJ1-6; no firm D call. The CDR3 extends over 14 amino acids. From germline, CDR1 is SGHTA and CDR2 FQGNSA. Trimming took off 1 base at V and 8 bases at J, with 9 bases between the two ends. The CDR3: CASSLEEGYSPLHF. CDR3 nucleotides: TGTGCCAGCAGCTTAGAAGAGGGCTATTCACCCCTCCACTTT.

This chain connects TRBV30 to TRBJ2-2; D gene ambiguous. The CDR3 has 12 amino acids. Trimming shortened V by 4 bases and J by 5 bases, and 8 bases separated the two germline ends. CDR1 GTSNPN and CDR2 SVGIG come from the germline V gene (reference sequence). CDR3 DNA: TGTGCCTGGATCCCACTAACCGGGGAGCTGTTTTTT. The encoded protein is CAWIPLTGELFF.

The sample holds a few counts of this clone. The rearrangement uses TRBV9 and TRBJ1-2; TRBD1 aligns across 7 bases. The CDR3 totals 12 residues. The germline CDR1 and CDR2 sequences are SGDLS and YYNGEE. V lost 7 bases and J lost 7; bases outside the gene matches: 7. As DNA, the CDR3 is TGTGCCAGCCTGACAGGGAGATTTGGCTACACCTTC. Translating it yields CASLTGRFGYTF.

The V gene is TRBV27, the J gene TRBJ2-5; D is unresolved. Germline V gives CDR1 MNHEY, CDR2 SMNVEV (reference sequence). V lost 6 bases to trimming and J lost 0 bases, with 14 bases between them. This CDR3 spans 15 amino acids. The CDR3 protein is CASRVGMRYQETQYF. The CDR3 DNA reads as TGTGCCAGCAGAGTAGGAATGAGGTACCAAGAGACCCAGTACTTC.

The J gene is TRBJ2-2, the V gene TRBV5-1; tentatively, D is TRBD1 or TRBD2 (5 bases each). Germline CDR1 SGHRS, CDR2 YFSETQ. Trimming left V 4 bases short and J 0 bases short, with 10 bases between. The CDR3 has 15 amino acids. CDR3 in DNA: TGCGCCAGCAGCCTCGGGGACCCGAACACCGGGGAGCTGTTTTTT. Protein sequence: CASSLGDPNTGELFF. Drawing the rest from reference TRBV5-1 and TRBJ2-2, the complete variable domain is KAGVTQTPRYLIKTRGQQVTLSCSPISGHRSVSWYQQTPGQGLQFLFEYFSETQRNKGNFPGRFSGRQFSNSRSEMNVSTLELGDSALYLCASSLGDPNTGELFFGEGSRLTVL.

The chain employs TRBV4-2 and TRBJ1-4; D not resolved. Germline loops: CDR1 LGHNA, CDR2 YNFKEQ. Trimming shortened V by 1 base and J by 7 bases, and 10 bases separated the two germline ends. CDR3 length: 14 amino acids. Here the CDR3 reads CASSQVPSGEKLFF. CDR3 DNA: TGTGCCAGCAGCCAAGTGCCGTCCGGTGAAAAACTGTTTTTT.

The V gene is TRBV6-1, the J gene TRBJ2-1; TRBD1 might be the D (5 bases). Trimming stripped 4 bases from V and 0 bases from J, with 16 bases between. This CDR3 spans 17 amino acids. From germline, CDR1 is MNHNS and CDR2 SASEGT. The CDR3 reads CASSAYGAKSSYNEQFF. The CDR3 DNA follows: TGTGCCAGCAGTGCTTATGGGGCAAAAAGCTCCTACAATGAGCAGTTCTTC.

This clone has more than one count but fewer than ten. The V call is TRBV6-1, the J call TRBJ1-4; 7 nucleotides line up with TRBD1. The CDR3 contains 14 residues. After removal of 5 bases from V and 5 bases from J, the junction contained 5 bases not matched to a gene. From germline, CDR1 is MNHNS and CDR2 SASEGT. The chain's CDR3 is CASSSGQKNEKLFF. The DNA for the CDR3 is TGTGCCAGCAGTTCGGGACAGAAGAATGAAAAACTGTTTTTT.

The chain is built from TRBV7-9 and TRBJ2-2; possible D gene TRBD1, 5 bases. CDR3 length equals 15 residues. CDR1 is SEHNR, CDR2 FQNEAQ, per germline (reference sequence). V was cut by 4 bases and J by 6 bases, with 15 bases left in between. CDR3 sequence reads: CASSSKVYRPGELFF. As DNA, the CDR3 is TGTGCCAGCAGCTCGAAAGTCTACAGGCCCGGGGAGCTGTTTTTT.

The chain employs TRBV27 and TRBJ2-1, with D possibly TRBD2 on 5 matching bases. The CDR3 consists of 15 residues. Germline assignment: CDR1 MNHEY and CDR2 SMNVEV (reference sequence). V was trimmed by 5 bases and J by 4 bases, leaving 15 bases between them. The CDR3 DNA reads as TGTGCCAGCAGTCAACTACCCAGAGGGTACAATGAGCAGTTCTTC. This gives the protein CASSQLPRGYNEQFF.

This clone has just a few counts. The CDR3: CASMPGGWGEQFF. In DNA, the CDR3 is TGTGCCAGCATGCCGGGAGGGTGGGGTGAGCAGTTCTTC. The rearrangement joins TRBV2 to TRBJ2-1; TRBD2 agrees at 8 bases. Germline CDR1 reads SNHLY; CDR2 reads FYNNEI. The CDR3 runs to 13 residues. Losses at the gene ends were 7 bases for V and 9 bases for J; bases not matched to a gene: 8.

The V and J genes are TRBV10-1 and TRBJ2-1; no firm D call. Germline V lookup: CDR1 WNHNN, CDR2 SYGVQD (reference sequence). V shed 8 bases and J shed 6 bases, with 14 bases lying between them. CDR3 length equals 13 residues. The CDR3 region is CASVEVGCNEQFF. DNA for the CDR3: TGCGCCAGCGTAGAGGTAGGGTGCAATGAGCAGTTCTTC.

This clone was recorded a few times. The chain couples TRBV9 to TRBJ2-7, with 7 bases aligning to TRBD1. The V gene end was trimmed by 4 bases and the J gene end by 3 bases; junction bases not matched to a gene: 7. This CDR3 contains 14 residues. Per the germline V gene, CDR1 is SGDLS and CDR2 is YYNGEE. The CDR3 loop is CASSPWDSGYEQYF. The CDR3 DNA sequence: TGTGCCAGCAGCCCGTGGGACAGCGGCTACGAGCAGTACTTC.

This chain links TRBV27 with TRBJ2-1; 10 bases fit TRBD1. V shed 3 bases and J 6 bases; nucleotides not matched to a gene: 5. The CDR3 is 15 residues long. CDR1 is MNHEY and CDR2 is SMNVEV in the germline V gene (reference sequence). The CDR3 spells CASSFIGTGANEQFF. The CDR3 DNA is TGTGCCAGCAGTTTCATCGGGACAGGGGCCAATGAGCAGTTCTTC.

The V gene is TRBV15, the J gene TRBJ2-6, with unresolved D. Looked up from germline, CDR1 is LNHNV and CDR2 is YYDKDF (reference sequence). CDR3 length equals 14 residues. V was clipped by 8 bases and J by 0 bases, with 8 bases between them. The CDR3 spells CATDRSSGANVLTF. CDR3 nucleotide sequence: TGTGCCACCGATCGCAGCTCTGGGGCCAACGTCCTGACTTTC.

This rearrangement joins TRBV1 to TRBJ2-1. TRBV1 is given as a pseudogene. The CDR3 is 16 amino acids. The CDR3: CTSSPRDDLTPNEQFF. The CDR3 DNA follows: TGCACCAGCAGCCCTCGGGACGATCTTACCCCCAATGAGCAGTTCTTC.

With respect to this clone: This sample includes further DNA sequences coding for the same CDR3. V and J are TRBV25-1 and TRBJ2-2, with D unclear. There are 12 residues in the CDR3. Per the germline V gene, CDR1 is MGHDK and CDR2 is SYGVNS. The V gene lost 8 bases and the J gene lost 5 bases, with 9 bases spanning the gap. CDR3 protein: CASGDGTGELFF. The DNA for the CDR3 is TGTGCCAGCGGGGATGGTACCGGGGAGCTGTTTTTT.

The chain is built from TRBV6-5 and TRBJ1-2, with D possibly TRBD1 on 6 matching bases. The CDR3 has 13 amino acids. V was pared by 4 bases and J by 6 bases, with 12 bases between. CDR1 and CDR2 from the germline V gene are MNHEY and SVGAGI. Here the CDR3 DNA reads TGTGCCAGCAGTTTAACAGGGTACGATGGCTACACCTTC. Translated: CASSLTGYDGYTF.

The chain links TRBV7-8 to TRBJ2-7; the D is unclear. Germline assignment: CDR1 SGHVS and CDR2 FQNEAQ. V lost 5 bases and J lost 0, with 5 bases in between. The CDR3 sequence is 12 residues long. Written as DNA, the CDR3 is TGTGCCAGCAGCCCGGCCTCCTACGAGCAGTACTTC. Translation gives CASSPASYEQYF.

This clone was counted between two and nine times. The rearrangement joins TRBV19 to TRBJ1-2; D gene ambiguous. Germline V gene sequence: CDR1 LNHDA, CDR2 SQIVND (reference sequence). This CDR3 is built from 15 residues. Trimming shortened V by 1 base and J by 0 bases, and 9 bases separated the two germline ends. The CDR3 region is CASSIGVTANYGYTF. The DNA for the CDR3 is TGTGCCAGTAGTATAGGAGTTACAGCTAACTATGGCTACACCTTC.

The J gene is TRBJ1-2, the V gene TRBV15; possibly TRBD1 for D (6 bases). The CDR3 contains 15 residues. The ends were cut back, 1 base at V and 4 bases at J, with 13 bases in the middle. Germline values: CDR1 LNHNV, CDR2 YYDKDF (reference sequence). CDR3 coding DNA: TGTGCCACCAGCAGAGGCCCAGGGGATCGCTATGGCTACACCTTC. Protein: CATSRGPGDRYGYTF.

The chain is built from TRBV28 and TRBJ2-1; D remains ambiguous. The V gene's germline CDR1 is MDHEN and CDR2 SYDVKM. This CDR3 has 13 residues. Trimming took 6 bases from V and 9 from J, leaving 15 bases between them. The CDR3 coding sequence is TGTGCCAGCAGGGTCATTACGAACATTGAGCAGTTCTTC. Its translation is CASRVITNIEQFF. The complete variable domain, with remaining parts taken from reference TRBV28 and TRBJ2-1, reads DVKVTQSSRYLVKRTGEKVFLECVQDMDHENMFWYRQDPGLGLRLIYFSYDVKMKEKGDIPEGYSVSREKKERFSLILESASTNQTSMYLCASRVITNIEQFFGPGTRLTVL.

V and J are TRBV2 and TRBJ2-3, with D possibly matching TRBD1 (5 bases). Deletions cut 6 bases from V and 1 base from J, with 14 bases between. The germline V gene has CDR1 SNHLY and CDR2 FYNNEI. This CDR3 region has 15 residues. CDR3: CASSSGALGTDTQYF. The CDR3 DNA reads TGTGCCAGCAGCTCTGGGGCGTTGGGCACAGATACGCAGTATTTT.